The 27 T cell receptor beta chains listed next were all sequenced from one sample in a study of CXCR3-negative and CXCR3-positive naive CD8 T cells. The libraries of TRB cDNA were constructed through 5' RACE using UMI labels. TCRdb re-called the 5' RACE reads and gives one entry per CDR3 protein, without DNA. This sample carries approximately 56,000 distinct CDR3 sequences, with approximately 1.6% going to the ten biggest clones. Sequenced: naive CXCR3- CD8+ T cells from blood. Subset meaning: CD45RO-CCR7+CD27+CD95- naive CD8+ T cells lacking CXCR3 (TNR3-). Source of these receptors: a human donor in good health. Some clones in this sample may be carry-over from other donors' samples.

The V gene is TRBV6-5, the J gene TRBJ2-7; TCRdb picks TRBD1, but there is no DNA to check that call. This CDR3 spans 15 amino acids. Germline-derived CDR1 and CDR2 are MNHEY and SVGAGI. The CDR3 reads CASQPGGRPFNEQYF.

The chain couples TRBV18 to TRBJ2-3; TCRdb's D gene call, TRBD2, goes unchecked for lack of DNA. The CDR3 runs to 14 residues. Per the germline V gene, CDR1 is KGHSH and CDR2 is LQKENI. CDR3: CASSLGGSGDTQYF. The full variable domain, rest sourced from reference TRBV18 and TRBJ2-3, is NAGVMQNPRHLVRRRGQEARLRCSPMKGHSHVYWYRQLPEEGLKFMVYLQKENIIDESGMPKERFSAEFPKEGPSILRIQQVVRGDSAAYFCASSLGGSGDTQYFGPGTRLTVL.

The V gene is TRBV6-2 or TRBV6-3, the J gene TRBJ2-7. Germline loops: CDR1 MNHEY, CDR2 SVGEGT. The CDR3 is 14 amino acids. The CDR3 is CASSYAGPSFEQYF.

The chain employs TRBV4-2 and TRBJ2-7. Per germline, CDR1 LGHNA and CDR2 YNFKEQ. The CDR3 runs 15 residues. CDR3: CASSQGEGSSYEQYF.

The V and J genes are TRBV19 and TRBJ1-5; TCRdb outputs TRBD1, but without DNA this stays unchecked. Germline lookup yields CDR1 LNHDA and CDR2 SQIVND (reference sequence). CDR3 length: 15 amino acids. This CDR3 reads CASSDSGQSNQPQHF.

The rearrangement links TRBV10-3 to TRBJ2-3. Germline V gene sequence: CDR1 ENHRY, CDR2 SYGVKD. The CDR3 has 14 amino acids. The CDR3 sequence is CAISESGVADTQYF.

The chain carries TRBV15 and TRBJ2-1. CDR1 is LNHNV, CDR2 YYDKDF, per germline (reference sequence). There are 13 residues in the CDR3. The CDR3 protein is CATSRIRNFEQFF. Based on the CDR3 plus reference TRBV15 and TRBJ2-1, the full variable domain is DAMVIQNPRYQVTQFGKPVTLSCSQTLNHNVMYWYQQKSSQAPKLLFHYYDKDFNNEADTPDNFQSRRPNTSFCFLDIRSPGLGDTAMYLCATSRIRNFEQFFGPGTRLTVL.

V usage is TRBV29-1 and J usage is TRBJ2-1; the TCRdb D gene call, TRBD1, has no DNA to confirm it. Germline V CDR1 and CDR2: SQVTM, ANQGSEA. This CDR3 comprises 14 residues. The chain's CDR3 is CSVAVGPSGNEQFF.

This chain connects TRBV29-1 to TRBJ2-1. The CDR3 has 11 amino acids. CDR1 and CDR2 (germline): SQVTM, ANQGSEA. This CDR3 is CSVEVDNEQFF.

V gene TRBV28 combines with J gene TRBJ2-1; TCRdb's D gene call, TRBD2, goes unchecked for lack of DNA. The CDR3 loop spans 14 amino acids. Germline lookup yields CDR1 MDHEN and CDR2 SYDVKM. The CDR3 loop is CASSFLGLADEQFF. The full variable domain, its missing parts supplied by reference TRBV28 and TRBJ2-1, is DVKVTQSSRYLVKRTGEKVFLECVQDMDHENMFWYRQDPGLGLRLIYFSYDVKMKEKGDIPEGYSVSREKKERFSLILESASTNQTSMYLCASSFLGLADEQFFGPGTRLTVL.

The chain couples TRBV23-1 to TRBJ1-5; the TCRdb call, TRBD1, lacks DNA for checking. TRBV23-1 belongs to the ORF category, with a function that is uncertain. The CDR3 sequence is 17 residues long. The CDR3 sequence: CASSQSLFRVKGQPQHF.

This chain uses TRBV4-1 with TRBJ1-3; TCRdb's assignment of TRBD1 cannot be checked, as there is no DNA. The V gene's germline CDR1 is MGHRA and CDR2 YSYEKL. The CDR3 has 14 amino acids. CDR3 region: CASSRDSAVNTIYF.

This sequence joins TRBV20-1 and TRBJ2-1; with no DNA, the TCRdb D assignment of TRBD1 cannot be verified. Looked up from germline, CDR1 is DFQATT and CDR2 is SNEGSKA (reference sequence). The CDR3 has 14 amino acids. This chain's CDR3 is CNARGRGRNNEQFF.

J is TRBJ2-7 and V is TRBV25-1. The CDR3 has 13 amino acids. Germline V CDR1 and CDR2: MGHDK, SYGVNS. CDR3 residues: CASSDLLAHEQYF.

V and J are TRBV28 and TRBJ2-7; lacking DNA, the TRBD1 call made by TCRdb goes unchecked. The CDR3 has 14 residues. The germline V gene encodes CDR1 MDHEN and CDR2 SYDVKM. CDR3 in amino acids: CASSFSGAGYEQYF.

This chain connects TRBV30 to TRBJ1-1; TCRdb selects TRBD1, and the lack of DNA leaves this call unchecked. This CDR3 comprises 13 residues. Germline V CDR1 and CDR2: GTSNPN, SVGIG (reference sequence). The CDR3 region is CACRQEENTEAFF.

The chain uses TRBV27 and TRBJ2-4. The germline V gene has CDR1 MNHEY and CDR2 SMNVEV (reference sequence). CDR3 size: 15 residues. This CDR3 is CASSRNTVAKNIQYF.

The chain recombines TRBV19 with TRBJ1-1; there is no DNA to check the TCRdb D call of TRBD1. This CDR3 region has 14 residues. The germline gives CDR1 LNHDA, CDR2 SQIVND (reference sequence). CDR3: CASSTPGSNTEAFF.

The chain's CDR3 is CASSLGGSTEEETQYF. The chain carries TRBV5-1 and TRBJ2-5; the TCRdb call, TRBD1, lacks DNA for checking. Per the germline V gene, CDR1 is SGHRS and CDR2 is YFSETQ. The CDR3 runs 16 residues.

CDR3 in amino acids: CASSVARTSGGDEQFF. This chain links TRBV9 with TRBJ2-1; TCRdb reports TRBD2, a call that lacks DNA to check it against. CDR1 SGDLS and CDR2 YYNGEE come from the germline V gene. The CDR3 is 16 residues long.

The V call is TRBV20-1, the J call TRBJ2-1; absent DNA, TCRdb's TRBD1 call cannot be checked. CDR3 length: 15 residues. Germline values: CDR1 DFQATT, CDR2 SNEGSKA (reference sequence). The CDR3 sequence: CSARIGQGYYNEQFF.

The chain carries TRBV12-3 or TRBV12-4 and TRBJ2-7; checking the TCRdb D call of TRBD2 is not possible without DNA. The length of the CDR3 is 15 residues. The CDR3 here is CASTGGTSGSYEQYF.

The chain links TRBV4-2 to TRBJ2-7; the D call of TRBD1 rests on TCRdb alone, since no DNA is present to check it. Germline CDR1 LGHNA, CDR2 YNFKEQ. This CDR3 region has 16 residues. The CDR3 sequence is CASSPSAEGGGYEQYF.

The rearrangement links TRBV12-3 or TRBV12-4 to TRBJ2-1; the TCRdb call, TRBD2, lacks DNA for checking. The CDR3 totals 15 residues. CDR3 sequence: CASTPTGGTYNEQFF.

CDR3 residues: CASSFSGGSTDTQYF. The gene calls are TRBV5-1 and TRBJ2-3; TCRdb designates TRBD1, a call that cannot be tested without DNA. The CDR3 length is 15 residues. The germline CDR1 and CDR2 sequences are SGHRS and YFSETQ.

The CDR3 loop is CASSYSTSGGAKAKNIQYF. V gene TRBV6-9 combines with J gene TRBJ2-4; with no DNA, the TCRdb D assignment of TRBD2 cannot be verified. Germline V gene sequence: CDR1 MNHGY, CDR2 SVAAGI. There are 19 residues in the CDR3.

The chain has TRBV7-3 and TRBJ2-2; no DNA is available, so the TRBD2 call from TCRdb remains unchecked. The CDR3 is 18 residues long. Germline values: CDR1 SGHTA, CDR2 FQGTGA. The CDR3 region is CASSFLGPETVNTGELFF.